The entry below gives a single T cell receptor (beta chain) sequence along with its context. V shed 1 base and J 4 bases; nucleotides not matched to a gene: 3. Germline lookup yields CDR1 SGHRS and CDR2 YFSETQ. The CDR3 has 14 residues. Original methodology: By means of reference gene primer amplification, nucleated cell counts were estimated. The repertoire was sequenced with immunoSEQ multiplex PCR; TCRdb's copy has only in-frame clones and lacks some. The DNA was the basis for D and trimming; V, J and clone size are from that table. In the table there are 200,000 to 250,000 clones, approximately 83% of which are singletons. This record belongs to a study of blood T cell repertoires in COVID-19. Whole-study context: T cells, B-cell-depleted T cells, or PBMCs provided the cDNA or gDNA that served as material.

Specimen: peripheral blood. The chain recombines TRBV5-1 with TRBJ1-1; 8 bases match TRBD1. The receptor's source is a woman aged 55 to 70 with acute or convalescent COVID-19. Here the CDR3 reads CASSLTGGLTEAFF. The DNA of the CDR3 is TGCGCCAGCAGCTTGACAGGGGGTCTCACTGAAGCTTTCTTT. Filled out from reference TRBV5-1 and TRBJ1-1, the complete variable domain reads KAGVTQTPRYLIKTRGQQVTLSCSPISGHRSVSWYQQTPGQGLQFLFEYFSETQRNKGNFPGRFSGRQFSNSRSEMNVSTLELGDSALYLCASSLTGGLTEAFFGQGTRLTVV.